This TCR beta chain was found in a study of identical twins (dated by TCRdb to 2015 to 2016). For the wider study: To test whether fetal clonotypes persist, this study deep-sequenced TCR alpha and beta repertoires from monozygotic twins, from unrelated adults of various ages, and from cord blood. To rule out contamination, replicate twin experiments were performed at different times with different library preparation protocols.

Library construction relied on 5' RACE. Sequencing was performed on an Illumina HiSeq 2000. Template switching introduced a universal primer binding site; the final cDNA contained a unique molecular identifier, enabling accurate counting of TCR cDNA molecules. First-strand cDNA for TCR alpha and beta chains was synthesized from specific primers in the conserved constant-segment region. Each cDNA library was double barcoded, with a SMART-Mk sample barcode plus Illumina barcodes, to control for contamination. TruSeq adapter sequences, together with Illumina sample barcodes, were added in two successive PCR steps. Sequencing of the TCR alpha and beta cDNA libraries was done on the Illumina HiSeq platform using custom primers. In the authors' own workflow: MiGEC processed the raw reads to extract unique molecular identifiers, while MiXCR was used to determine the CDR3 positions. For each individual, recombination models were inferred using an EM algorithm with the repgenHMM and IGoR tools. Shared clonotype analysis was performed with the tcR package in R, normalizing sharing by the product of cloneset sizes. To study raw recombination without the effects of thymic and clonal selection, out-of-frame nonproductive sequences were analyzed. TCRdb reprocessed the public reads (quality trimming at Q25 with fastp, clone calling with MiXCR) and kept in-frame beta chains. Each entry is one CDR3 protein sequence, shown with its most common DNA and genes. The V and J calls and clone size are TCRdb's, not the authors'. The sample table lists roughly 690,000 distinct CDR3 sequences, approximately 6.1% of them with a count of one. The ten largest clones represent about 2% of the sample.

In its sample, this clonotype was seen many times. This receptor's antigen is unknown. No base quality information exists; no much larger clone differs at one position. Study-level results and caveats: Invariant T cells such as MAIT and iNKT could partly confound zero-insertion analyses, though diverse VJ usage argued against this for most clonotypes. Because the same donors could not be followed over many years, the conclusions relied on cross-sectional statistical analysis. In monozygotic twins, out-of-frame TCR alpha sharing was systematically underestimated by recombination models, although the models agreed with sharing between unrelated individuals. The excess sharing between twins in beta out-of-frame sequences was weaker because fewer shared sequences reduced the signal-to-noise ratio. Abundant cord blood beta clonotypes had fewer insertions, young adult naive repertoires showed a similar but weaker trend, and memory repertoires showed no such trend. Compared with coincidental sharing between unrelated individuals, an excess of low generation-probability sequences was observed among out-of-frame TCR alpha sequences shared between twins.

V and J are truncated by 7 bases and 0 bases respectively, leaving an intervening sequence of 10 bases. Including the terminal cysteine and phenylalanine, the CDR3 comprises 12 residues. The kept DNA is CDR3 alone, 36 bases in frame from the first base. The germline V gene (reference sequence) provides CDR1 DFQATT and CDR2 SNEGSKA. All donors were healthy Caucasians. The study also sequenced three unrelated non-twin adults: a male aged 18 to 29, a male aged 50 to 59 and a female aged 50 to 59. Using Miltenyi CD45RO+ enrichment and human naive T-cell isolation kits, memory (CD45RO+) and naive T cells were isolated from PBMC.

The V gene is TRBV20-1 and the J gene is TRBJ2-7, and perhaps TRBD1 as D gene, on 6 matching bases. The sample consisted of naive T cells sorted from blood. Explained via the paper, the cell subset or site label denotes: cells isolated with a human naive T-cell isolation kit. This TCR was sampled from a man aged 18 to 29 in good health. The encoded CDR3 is CSVLQGSYEQYF. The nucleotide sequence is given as TGCAGTGTCCTACAGGGCTCCTACGAGCAGTACTTC.